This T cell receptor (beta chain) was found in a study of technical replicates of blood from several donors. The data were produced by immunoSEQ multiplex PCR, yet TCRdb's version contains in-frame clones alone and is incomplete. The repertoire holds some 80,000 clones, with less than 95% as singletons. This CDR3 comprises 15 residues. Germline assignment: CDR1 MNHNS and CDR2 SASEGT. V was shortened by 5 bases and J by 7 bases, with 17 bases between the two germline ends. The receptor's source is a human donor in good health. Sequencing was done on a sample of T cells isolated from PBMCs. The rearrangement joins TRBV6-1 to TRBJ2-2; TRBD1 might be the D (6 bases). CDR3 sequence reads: CASSPPGQTFGELFF. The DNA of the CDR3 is TGTGCCAGCAGTCCCCCGGGACAAACATTCGGGGAGCTGTTTTTT.